The clone carrying this TCR beta chain has a handful of counts. What it binds is unknown. The sample comes from a study of T cell repertoires in cytomegalovirus infection. The study, taken as a whole, reports: Based on cumulative public TCR beta family frequency, carriers of CMV plus the relevant HLA were identified. The ex vivo response was dominated by HLA-C-restricted CMV-specific TCR beta clonotypes.

TCRdb recomputed calls from the reads with MiXCR, one row per CDR3 protein. Among around 900,000 distinct CDR3 sequences listed, more than 25% were seen once. There are 15 residues in the CDR3. Trimming cost V 2 bases and J 3 bases, with 11 bases left between them. Germline V gene lookup returns CDR1 MDHEN and CDR2 SYDVKM. The receptor was isolated from a human donor in good health (CMV status not recorded). Some clones in this sample may be carry-over from other donors' samples. The chain carries TRBV28 and TRBJ1-5; no clear D gene. This sample comprised cultured CD8+ T cells from PBMCs, obtained from culture after CMV antigen stimulation. As DNA, the CDR3 is TGTGCCAGCAGTTTAGGGAGGGCCCTCAATCAGCCCCAGCATTTT. Translating gives CASSLGRALNQPQHF.